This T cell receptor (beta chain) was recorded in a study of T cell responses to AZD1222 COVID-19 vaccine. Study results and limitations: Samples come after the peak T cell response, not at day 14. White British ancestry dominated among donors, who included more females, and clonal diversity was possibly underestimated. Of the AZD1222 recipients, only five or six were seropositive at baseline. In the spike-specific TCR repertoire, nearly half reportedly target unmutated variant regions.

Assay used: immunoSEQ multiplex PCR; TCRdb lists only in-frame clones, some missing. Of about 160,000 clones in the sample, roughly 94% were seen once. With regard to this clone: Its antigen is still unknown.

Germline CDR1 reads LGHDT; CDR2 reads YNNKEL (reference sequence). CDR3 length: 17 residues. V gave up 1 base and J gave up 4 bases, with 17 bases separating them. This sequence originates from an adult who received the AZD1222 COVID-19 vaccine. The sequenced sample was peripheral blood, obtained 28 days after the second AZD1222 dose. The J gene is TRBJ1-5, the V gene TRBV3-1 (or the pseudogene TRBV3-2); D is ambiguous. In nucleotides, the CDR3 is TGTGCCAGCAGCCAAGGCGCCAGGCCCCCTTTAAATCAGCCCCAGCATTTT. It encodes CASSQGARPPLNQPQHF.